This entry lists 20 T cell receptor beta chains sequenced from one sample in a study of blood T cells in healthy people across ages. PCR was performed a second time for 7 to 11 cycles using a sample-barcoded 5' primer and a J-beta primer mix. TCRdb processed the 5' RACE reads anew with MiXCR; each CDR3 protein has one entry. The repertoire holds 630,000 or so distinct CDR3 sequences, roughly 31% seen once, with around 14% in the top ten. Sequenced input: blood. These receptors were obtained from an elderly woman in good health.

This chain links TRBV20-1 with TRBJ2-4; 10 nucleotides align to TRBD2. Near its end, the DNA agrees better with TRBJ2-7, so the J call may be wrong. The CDR3 is 15 residues long. Germline V gene lookup returns CDR1 DFQATT and CDR2 SNEGSKA (reference sequence). The CDR3 DNA sequence: TGCAGTGCTAAGACCGGGACTAGCGTAACCTACGAGCAGTACTTC. Its translation is CSAKTGTSVTYEQYF.

This clonotype was counted many times. This chain links TRBV5-1 with TRBJ2-5; tentatively, D is TRBD1 or TRBD2 (6 bases each). Trimming took 4 bases from V and 2 from J, leaving 15 bases between them. The germline V gene encodes CDR1 SGHRS and CDR2 YFSETQ. This CDR3 has 15 amino acids. The CDR3: CASSARGGQQETQYF. The CDR3 DNA is TGCGCCAGCAGCGCGCGTGGGGGGCAGCAAGAGACCCAGTACTTC.

The chain carries TRBV30 and TRBJ1-6; D perhaps matches TRBD1 (6 bases). The CDR3 extends over 17 amino acids. Looked up from germline, CDR1 is GTSNPN and CDR2 is SVGIG (reference sequence). The ends were cut back, 6 bases at V and 5 bases at J, with 23 bases in the middle. CDR3 sequence reads: CACHGGLSPSHNSPLHF. CDR3 bases: TGTGCCTGCCACGGGGGCCTGAGCCCTTCGCATAATTCACCCCTCCACTTT.

A remark on this clonotype: This may stem from a read error, because a much larger clone lies one nucleotide away. The rearrangement joins TRBV14 to TRBJ2-6; D is perhaps TRBD1 (5 bases). The CDR3 covers 16 residues. Germline values: CDR1 SGHDN, CDR2 FVKESK. The CDR3 here is CASSQVGLSGADVLTF. CDR3 sequence (DNA): TGTGCCAGCAGCCAAGTCGGTCTCTCTGGGGCCGACGTCCTGACTTTC. Based on the CDR3 plus reference TRBV14 and TRBJ2-6, the full variable domain is EAGVTQFPSHSVIEKGQTVTLRCDPISGHDNLYWYRRVMGKEIKFLLHFVKESKQDESGMPNNRFLAERTGGTYSTLKVQPAELEDSGVYFCASSQVGLSGADVLTFGAGSRLTVL.

This clonotype was observed many times. The chain recombines TRBV3-1 with TRBJ2-7; D is possibly TRBD2 (5 bases). The V end lost 1 base, the J end lost 2 bases, and 6 bases lay between the germline ends. The germline CDR1 and CDR2 sequences are LGHDT and YNNKEL (reference sequence). This CDR3 has 13 amino acids. The CDR3 here is CASSQGTAYEQYF. CDR3 DNA: TGTGCCAGCAGCCAAGGGACTGCCTACGAGCAGTACTTC.

This chain joins TRBV27 and TRBJ1-1, with a tentative D call TRBD1 (5 bases). This CDR3 region has 16 residues. Germline CDR1 reads MNHEY; CDR2 reads SMNVEV (reference sequence). Between the trimmed V and J ends, which lost 3 bases and 4 bases, there was a span of 18 bases. The CDR3 DNA follows: TGTGCCAGCAGTTTGTTAAAATCAGGGTCGGCCACTGAAGCTTTCTTT. The encoded protein is CASSLLKSGSATEAFF.

The rearrangement links TRBV5-1 to TRBJ1-1; D might be TRBD1 (5 bases). Germline assignment: CDR1 SGHRS and CDR2 YFSETQ. V gave up 4 bases and J gave up 6 bases, with 25 bases separating them. The CDR3 length is 17 residues. CDR3 region: CASSPPGTGGLLAEAFF. The CDR3 nucleotides are TGCGCCAGCAGCCCGCCCGGGACGGGGGGGTTATTGGCTGAAGCTTTCTTT.

In regard to this clonotype: Sequence at one end of the junction differs from germline and may be a read error. The V and J genes are TRBV3-1 and TRBJ1-2; no definite D call. The CDR3 has 16 amino acids. Germline loops: CDR1 LGHDT, CDR2 YNNKEL (reference sequence). CDR3 amino acids: CAGSQSTGEGYYGYTF. The CDR3 region has the DNA TGTGCCGGCAGCCAGTCCACTGGGGAGGGTTACTATGGCTACACCTTC.

In regard to this clonotype: A much larger clonotype is one base distant, so this may be a read error. The CDR3 loop is CASSLQGQADTQYF. CDR3 DNA: TGTGCCAGCAGCTTGCAGGGGCAAGCAGATACGCAGTATTTT. The rearrangement joins TRBV7-2 to TRBJ2-3, with a weak D call TRBD1 (6 bases). This CDR3 is built from 14 residues. V was pared by 3 bases and J by 4 bases, with 11 bases between. Germline CDR1 and CDR2: SGHTA and FQGNSA.

About this clonotype: Possible read error: a much larger clone is one base away. J is TRBJ1-1 and V is TRBV4-1; D is ambiguous. Germline CDR1 MGHRA, CDR2 YSYEKL. The CDR3 totals 16 residues. V was pared by 4 bases and J by 3 bases, with 18 bases between. DNA for the CDR3: TGCGCCAGCAGCCGAAAACTGGATGTGGGCCACACTGAAGCTTTCTTT. Encoded protein: CASSRKLDVGHTEAFF.

The chain has TRBV13 and TRBJ1-6; a weak D match, TRBD1 (5 bases). This CDR3 region has 17 residues. The germline V gene encodes CDR1 PRHDT and CDR2 FYEKMQ (reference sequence). Trimming left V 7 bases short and J 0 bases short, with 16 bases between. The CDR3 DNA reads as TGTGCCAGCACCACCACCCGGGGCAGCTCCTATAATTCACCCCTCCACTTT. Encoded protein: CASTTTRGSSYNSPLHF.

About this clonotype itself: One end of the junction does not line up with germline, which may come from a read error. V and J are TRBV7-2 and TRBJ2-3; tentatively, D is TRBD1 or TRBD2 (6 bases each). Per germline, CDR1 SGHTA and CDR2 FQGNSA. There are 15 residues in the CDR3. Here the CDR3 DNA reads TGTGCCAGCGGCTTAGCCCGGGGGCTTGGAGATACGCAGTATTTT. This translates into CASGLARGLGDTQYF. Full variable domain (outside the CDR3, taken from reference TRBV7-2 and TRBJ2-3): GAGVSQSPSNKVTEKGKDVELRCDPISGHTALYWYRQSLGQGLEFLIYFQGNSAPDKSGLPSDRFSAERTGGSVSTLTIQRTQQEDSAVYLCASGLARGLGDTQYFGPGTRLTVL.

The chain employs TRBV20-1 and TRBJ1-4; no reliable D call. Germline V gene data show CDR1 as DFQATT and CDR2 as SNEGSKA (reference sequence). Trimming removed 0 bases at V and 7 bases at J, with 15 bases between. This CDR3 is built from 15 residues. The DNA for the CDR3 is TGCAGTGCTAGAGATCCCGAACAGACCTTTGAAAAACTGTTTTTT. Protein sequence: CSARDPEQTFEKLFF.

Many counts were recorded for this clonotype. V usage is TRBV7-2 and J usage is TRBJ2-3; D is ambiguous. Per germline, CDR1 SGHTA and CDR2 FQGNSA. The CDR3 length is 12 residues. Trimming pared 1 base from V and 5 bases from J, leaving 4 bases between. The CDR3 reads CASSLVRDTQYF. In DNA, the CDR3 is TGTGCCAGCAGCTTAGTTCGAGATACGCAGTATTTT. Complete variable domain (other parts from reference TRBV7-2 and TRBJ2-3): GAGVSQSPSNKVTEKGKDVELRCDPISGHTALYWYRQSLGQGLEFLIYFQGNSAPDKSGLPSDRFSAERTGGSVSTLTIQRTQQEDSAVYLCASSLVRDTQYFGPGTRLTVL.

This clonotype occurred many times. This chain joins TRBV20-1 and TRBJ2-3, with 13 bases matching TRBD2. CDR1 is DFQATT, CDR2 SNEGSKA, per germline (reference sequence). V trimming: 6 bases; J trimming: 7 bases; junction bases outside the gene matches: 7. The CDR3 extends over 14 amino acids. The CDR3 is CSARTSGGLYTQYF. Here the CDR3 DNA reads TGCAGTGCCCGGACTAGCGGGGGCCTTTATACGCAGTATTTT.

This clonotype was recorded a few times. The chain carries TRBV15 and TRBJ1-3, with D unresolved. CDR1 and CDR2 from the germline V gene are LNHNV and YYDKDF (reference sequence). The CDR3 has 14 amino acids. The ends were cut back, 4 bases at V and 4 bases at J, with 11 bases in the middle. The CDR3 here is CATSNPAGGNTIYF. CDR3 DNA sequence: TGTGCCACCAGCAATCCGGCGGGCGGAAACACCATATATTTT.

This clonotype was observed at least ten times. J is TRBJ2-5 and V is TRBV3-1, with D perhaps TRBD2 (5 bases). Germline-derived CDR1 and CDR2 are LGHDT and YNNKEL (reference sequence). This CDR3 comprises 13 residues. V gave up 4 bases and J gave up 7 bases, with 13 bases separating them. This chain's CDR3 is CASSPRNRGTQYF. The CDR3 DNA reads as TGTGCCAGCAGCCCACGGAACCGGGGGACCCAGTACTTC.

This clonotype was observed a handful of times. This chain joins TRBV20-1 and TRBJ2-5; tentatively, D is TRBD2 (6 bases). V was trimmed by 5 bases and J by 5 bases, leaving 15 bases between them. This CDR3 has 13 residues. Germline CDR1 DFQATT, CDR2 SNEGSKA (reference sequence). CDR3 sequence reads: CSAPWTTKETQYF. In DNA form, the CDR3 reads TGCAGTGCTCCGTGGACTACCAAGGAGACCCAGTACTTC.

The gene calls are TRBV7-2 and TRBJ1-6, with D tentatively TRBD1 (5 bases). The V gene lost 2 bases and the J gene lost 7 bases, with 9 bases spanning the gap. Germline-derived CDR1 and CDR2 are SGHTA and FQGNSA. CDR3 length equals 14 residues. CDR3 sequence: CASSLRGSNSPLHF. CDR3 coding DNA: TGTGCCAGCAGCTTACGGGGGTCGAATTCACCCCTCCACTTT.

This CDR3 reads CSVPGQDGYTF. The CDR3 bases are TGCAGCGTCCCGGGACAGGATGGCTACACCTTC. The rearrangement joins TRBV29-1 to TRBJ1-2; 8 bases fit TRBD1. J was trimmed by 6 bases and V by 6 bases; bases with no gene match: 3. The CDR3 is 11 amino acids. Germline-derived CDR1 and CDR2 are SQVTM and ANQGSEA.